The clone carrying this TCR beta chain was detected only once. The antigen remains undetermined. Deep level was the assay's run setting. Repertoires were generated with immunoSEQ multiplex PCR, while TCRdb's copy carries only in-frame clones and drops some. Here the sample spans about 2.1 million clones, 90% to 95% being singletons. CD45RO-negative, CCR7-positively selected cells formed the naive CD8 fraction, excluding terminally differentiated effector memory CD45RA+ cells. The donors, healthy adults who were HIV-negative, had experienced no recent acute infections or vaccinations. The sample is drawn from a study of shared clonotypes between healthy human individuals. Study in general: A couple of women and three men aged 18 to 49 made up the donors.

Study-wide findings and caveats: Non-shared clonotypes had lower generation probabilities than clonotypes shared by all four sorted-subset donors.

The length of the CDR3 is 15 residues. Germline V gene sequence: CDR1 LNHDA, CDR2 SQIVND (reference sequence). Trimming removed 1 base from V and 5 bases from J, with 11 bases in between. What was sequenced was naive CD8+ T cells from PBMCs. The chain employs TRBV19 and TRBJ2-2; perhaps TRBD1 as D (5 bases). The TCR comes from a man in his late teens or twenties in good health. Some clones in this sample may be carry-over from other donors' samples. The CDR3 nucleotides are TGTGCCAGTAGTATAGGGCAGGGTTGGACCGGGGAGCTGTTTTTT. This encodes CASSIGQGWTGELFF.